The 26 T cell receptor beta chains below all came from one sample that was sequenced in a study of blood T cell repertoires in COVID-19. Data came from immunoSEQ multiplex PCR; TCRdb stores just in-frame clones and leaves some out. The table shows 110,000 to 150,000 clones, with approximately 85% occurring only once. The sample comprised peripheral blood. The receptors here all came from a man aged 50 to 59 with acute or convalescent COVID-19.

V gene TRBV5-1 combines with J gene TRBJ1-5; D uncertain. Per germline, CDR1 SGHRS and CDR2 YFSETQ. V was cut by 0 bases and J by 2 bases, with 6 bases left in between. This CDR3 contains 14 residues. The CDR3 coding sequence is TGCGCCAGCAGCTTGGCTGAGGGCAATCAGCCCCAGCATTTT. This gives the protein CASSLAEGNQPQHF.

As to this clone: Other DNA sequences in this sample translate to the same CDR3. The V and J genes are TRBV2 and TRBJ1-1, with a possible D match to TRBD1 (5 bases). Germline V gene sequence: CDR1 SNHLY, CDR2 FYNNEI. V lost 6 bases and J 1 base, leaving 12 bases between the germline ends. This CDR3 is 14 amino acids long. CDR3 DNA sequence: TGTGCCAGCAGGAAAGACAGAGGGAACACTGAAGCTTTCTTT. Residues: CASRKDRGNTEAFF.

The genes are TRBV3-1 (or the pseudogene TRBV3-2) and TRBJ1-4; TRBD1 agrees at 7 bases. Germline CDR1 and CDR2: LGHDT and YNNKEL (reference sequence). The CDR3 is made up of 15 amino acids. V was clipped by 0 bases and J by 8 bases; unmatched bases: 6. The DNA of the CDR3 is TGTGCCAGCAGCCAAGATTCAGGGGGTTACGAAAAACTGTTTTTT. Translating gives CASSQDSGGYEKLFF.

The chain joins TRBV7-3 to TRBJ2-1; D might be TRBD1 (5 bases). The CDR3 is made up of 13 amino acids. Germline values: CDR1 SGHTA, CDR2 FQGTGA. The V gene lost 5 bases and the J gene lost 5 bases, with 10 bases spanning the gap. This chain's CDR3 is CASSRDSHNEQFF. CDR3 in DNA: TGTGCCAGCAGCCGCGACAGCCACAATGAGCAGTTCTTC. Full variable domain (outside the CDR3, taken from reference TRBV7-3 and TRBJ2-1): GAGVSQTPSNKVTEKGKYVELRCDPISGHTALYWYRQSLGQGPEFLIYFQGTGAADDSGLPNDRFFAVRPEGSVSTLKIQRTERGDSAVYLCASSRDSHNEQFFGPGTRLTVL.

This chain joins TRBV7-2 and TRBJ1-2; D is unresolved. From germline, CDR1 is SGHTA and CDR2 FQGNSA. V lost 1 base, J lost 5 bases, and 14 bases lay in between. This CDR3 contains 15 residues. CDR3 coding DNA: TGTGCCAGCAGCTTAGAGGCCAGCCGGCGGTATGGCTACACCTTC. Translated: CASSLEASRRYGYTF.

The rearrangement uses TRBV5-1 and TRBJ1-6; maybe TRBD1 (5 bases). Germline lookup yields CDR1 SGHRS and CDR2 YFSETQ. Trimming stripped 3 bases from V and 2 bases from J, with 9 bases between. The CDR3 consists of 15 residues. CDR3 in amino acids: CASSSTGAYNSPLHF. CDR3 nucleotides: TGCGCCAGCAGCTCGACGGGGGCCTATAATTCACCCCTCCACTTT.

The chain carries TRBV7-8 and TRBJ2-3, with D perhaps matching TRBD2 (6 bases). Trimming removed 4 bases from V and 2 bases from J, with 16 bases in between. This CDR3 comprises 16 residues. Germline CDR1 reads SGHVS; CDR2 reads FQNEAQ. The CDR3 DNA reads as TGTGCCAGCAGCTACCGGACTAACCTTTACACAGATACGCAGTATTTT. Its protein is CASSYRTNLYTDTQYF.

This chain links TRBV5-5 with TRBJ2-2; TRBD2 matches at 7 bases. Per germline, CDR1 SGHKS and CDR2 YYEKEE (reference sequence). This CDR3 has 16 residues. J gave up 7 bases and V 4 bases, and 13 bases lay outside the gene matches. In nucleotides, the CDR3 is TGTGCCAGCAGCGGAGATTTACTAGCGAAGTACGGGGAGCTGTTTTTT. It is translated as CASSGDLLAKYGELFF.

The CDR3 sequence: CASSQETTGGQRGTQYF. The CDR3 DNA follows: TGTGCCAGCAGCCAAGAAACGACGGGGGGCCAAAGAGGAACCCAGTACTTC. The J gene is TRBJ2-5, the V gene TRBV3-1 (or the pseudogene TRBV3-2); weak D call: TRBD2 (7 bases). CDR1 and CDR2 (germline): LGHDT, YNNKEL (reference sequence). The CDR3 covers 17 residues. V gave up 0 bases and J gave up 8 bases, with 22 bases separating them.

This chain links TRBV5-1 with TRBJ2-1; D ambiguous. V lost 0 bases to trimming and J lost 12 bases, with 19 bases between them. The CDR3 totals 15 residues. CDR1 SGHRS and CDR2 YFSETQ come from the germline V gene. The CDR3, as DNA: TGCGCCAGCAGCTTGGGCCCAGGCTACGACATAGGGCAGTTCTTC. Translated, it gives CASSLGPGYDIGQFF.

This chain connects TRBV9 to TRBJ2-7; perhaps TRBD1 as D (5 bases). V shed 0 bases and J shed 0 bases, with 16 bases lying between them. CDR1 is SGDLS and CDR2 is YYNGEE in the germline V gene. This CDR3 has 17 amino acids. In DNA, the CDR3 is TGTGCCAGCAGCGTAGCTCCACAGGCCCCTCACTCCTACGAGCAGTACTTC. Amino acid sequence: CASSVAPQAPHSYEQYF.

DNA for the CDR3: TGTGCCAGCAGCTTTAGACTAGCGGCCGGGGAGCTGTTTTTT. This gives the protein CASSFRLAAGELFF. This rearrangement joins TRBV11-1 to TRBJ2-2, with 9 bases fitting TRBD2. The CDR3 runs to 14 residues. After removal of 3 bases from V and 6 bases from J, the junction contained 2 bases not matched to a gene. The germline V gene has CDR1 SGHAT and CDR2 FQDESV (reference sequence). The whole variable domain, remainder taken from reference TRBV11-1 and TRBJ2-2, is EAEVAQSPRYKITEKSQAVAFWCDPISGHATLYWYRQILGQGPELLVQFQDESVVDDSQLPKDRFSAERLKGVDSTLKIQPAELGDSAMYLCASSFRLAAGELFFGEGSRLTVL.

V usage is TRBV12-3 or TRBV12-4 and J usage is TRBJ1-1; TRBD1 might be the D (6 bases). The V end was cut by 7 bases, the J end by 3 bases, with 12 bases between. The CDR3 consists of 13 residues. The CDR3 DNA follows: TGTGCCAGCACCCCCAGGGGAGACACTGAAGCTTTCTTT. Its protein product is CASTPRGDTEAFF.

This clone occurred once. This chain connects TRBV9 to TRBJ1-2; 10 bases agree with TRBD1. CDR1 and CDR2 from the germline V gene are SGDLS and YYNGEE. The CDR3 is 14 residues long. Unmatched junction bases numbered 6, after V lost 3 bases and J lost 7 bases. Written as DNA, the CDR3 is TGTGCCAGCAGCGCAACCGGGACAGGGGCTGGCTACACCTTC. Translation gives CASSATGTGAGYTF.

The chain is built from TRBV7-9 and TRBJ2-5, with 9 bases that match TRBD1. The junction had 7 bases not matched to a gene; V was cut back by 3 bases and J by 5 bases. This CDR3 has 15 residues. Per the germline V gene, CDR1 is SEHNR and CDR2 is FQNEAQ (reference sequence). The CDR3 sequence is CASSFRDRDVETQYF. The CDR3 DNA sequence: TGTGCCAGCAGCTTCCGGGACAGGGACGTCGAGACCCAGTACTTC.

The chain uses TRBV4-1 and TRBJ2-3; D call uncertain. This CDR3 has 12 amino acids. Germline CDR1 MGHRA, CDR2 YSYEKL. Trimming shortened V by 3 bases and J by 3 bases, and 4 bases separated the two germline ends. The CDR3 sequence: CASSHMTDTQYF. The CDR3 DNA reads TGCGCCAGCAGCCACATGACAGATACGCAGTATTTT.

J is TRBJ2-3 and V is TRBV27; 9 nucleotides line up with TRBD2. After removal of 6 bases from V and 1 base from J, the junction contained 8 bases not matched to a gene. Germline lookup yields CDR1 MNHEY and CDR2 SMNVEV (reference sequence). CDR3 length: 16 amino acids. The CDR3 DNA is TGTGCCAGCAGATCTCTCGTAGCGGGAGGCACAGATACGCAGTATTTT. It specifies CASRSLVAGGTDTQYF.

The rearrangement links TRBV7-2 to TRBJ2-1; 9 nucleotides line up with TRBD2. This CDR3 spans 13 amino acids. V shed 1 base, J shed 13 bases, and the junction held 5 bases outside the gene matches. CDR1 is SGHTA and CDR2 is FQGNSA in the germline V gene. The CDR3 reads CASSLVAGVGQFF. CDR3 DNA sequence: TGTGCCAGCAGCTTAGTAGCGGGAGTGGGTCAGTTCTTC.

The count of this clone is one. This chain joins TRBV28 and TRBJ2-1, with 9 bases identical to TRBD2. Germline V gene lookup returns CDR1 MDHEN and CDR2 SYDVKM. The CDR3 totals 17 residues. V was pared by 1 base and J by 8 bases, with 12 bases of the junction left unmatched. Here the CDR3 reads CASSLYLAGSDYDEQFF. In DNA form, the CDR3 reads TGTGCCAGCAGTTTATACCTAGCGGGATCCGATTACGATGAGCAGTTCTTC.

This chain links TRBV5-6 with TRBJ1-6; D gene ambiguous. Germline loops: CDR1 SGHDT, CDR2 YYEEEE. Trimming took 2 bases from V and 6 from J, leaving 9 bases between them. The CDR3 has 14 amino acids. The CDR3 reads CASSLTEGNSPLHF. CDR3 DNA: TGTGCCAGCAGCTTAACAGAGGGTAATTCACCCCTCCACTTT.

The chain uses TRBV10-3 and TRBJ1-1; 10 bases map to TRBD1. Germline CDR1 is ENHRY and CDR2 is SYGVKD. This CDR3 region has 12 residues. The V gene end was trimmed by 10 bases and the J gene end by 3 bases; junction bases not matched to a gene: 2. CDR3 in DNA: TGTGCCACCGGACAGGGGGACACTGAAGCTTTCTTT. Protein product: CATGQGDTEAFF.

This chain uses TRBV11-3 with TRBJ2-7; 8 bases agree with TRBD1. This CDR3 spans 15 amino acids. Germline V gives CDR1 SGHNT, CDR2 YENEEA. With 5 bases clipped from V and 2 bases from J, the junction kept 8 bases outside the gene matches. CDR3 protein: CASSARDRPTYEQYF. The CDR3 region has the DNA TGTGCCAGCAGCGCCCGGGACAGGCCTACCTACGAGCAGTACTTC. Looking up the rest from reference TRBV11-3 and TRBJ2-7 gives the full variable domain: EAGVVQSPRYKIIEKKQPVAFWCNPISGHNTLYWYLQNLGQGPELLIRYENEEAVDDSQLPKDRFSAERLKGVDSTLKIQPAELGDSAVYLCASSARDRPTYEQYFGPGTRLTVT.

Concerning this clone itself: Mismatch with germline at one junction end may stem from a read error. CDR3 DNA sequence: TGTGCCAGCAGCCTAGCGGGAGGGAACACAGATACGCAGTATTTT. It yields the protein CASSLAGGNTDTQYF. V gene TRBV11-1 combines with J gene TRBJ2-3, with 12 bases fitting TRBD2. The germline V gene encodes CDR1 SGHAT and CDR2 FQDESV (reference sequence). The CDR3 covers 15 residues.

The chain links TRBV14 to TRBJ2-2; a weak D match, TRBD2 (5 bases). This CDR3 has 14 amino acids. The V end was cut by 5 bases, the J end by 6 bases, with 13 bases between. Germline V gene data show CDR1 as SGHDN and CDR2 as FVKESK. CDR3 region: CASSSPDWPGELFF. In DNA form, the CDR3 reads TGTGCCAGCAGCTCTCCGGACTGGCCCGGGGAGCTGTTTTTT.

The J gene is TRBJ1-5, the V gene TRBV9, with D perhaps TRBD1 (5 bases). This CDR3 is 15 amino acids long. The germline V gene encodes CDR1 SGDLS and CDR2 YYNGEE. V lost 0 bases and J lost 7, with 14 bases in between. CDR3 coding DNA: TGTGCCAGCAGCGTAGGGCAGGGTGATAGCCAGCCCCAGCATTTT. Amino acids: CASSVGQGDSQPQHF.

The chain uses TRBV30 and TRBJ2-3; TRBD1 might be the D (7 bases). The germline gives CDR1 GTSNPN, CDR2 SVGIG (reference sequence). V was clipped by 2 bases and J by 4 bases, with 16 bases between them. The CDR3 covers 15 residues. In DNA, the CDR3 is TGTGCCTGGAGTTCTGGAGACAGGGAGGCAGATACGCAGTATTTT. As protein: CAWSSGDREADTQYF.